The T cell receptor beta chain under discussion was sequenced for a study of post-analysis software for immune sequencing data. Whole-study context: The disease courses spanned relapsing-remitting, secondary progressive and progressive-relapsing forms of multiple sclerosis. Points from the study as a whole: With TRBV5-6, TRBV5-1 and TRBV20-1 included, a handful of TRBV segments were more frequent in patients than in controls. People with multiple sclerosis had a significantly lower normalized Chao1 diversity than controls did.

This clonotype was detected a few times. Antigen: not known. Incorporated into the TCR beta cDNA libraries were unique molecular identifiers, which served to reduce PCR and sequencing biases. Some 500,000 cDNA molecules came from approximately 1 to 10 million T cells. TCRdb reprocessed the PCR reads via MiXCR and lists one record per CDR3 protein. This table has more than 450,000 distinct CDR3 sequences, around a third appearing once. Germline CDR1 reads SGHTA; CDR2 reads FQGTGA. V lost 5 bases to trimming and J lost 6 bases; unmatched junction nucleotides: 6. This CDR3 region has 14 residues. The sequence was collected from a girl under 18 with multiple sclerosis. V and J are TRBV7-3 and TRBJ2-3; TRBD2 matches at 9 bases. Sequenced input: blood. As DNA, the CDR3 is TGTGCCAGCAGCCCCGCGGGGGGGGCGGATACGCAGTATTTT. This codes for CASSPAGGADTQYF.